A selection of T cell receptor beta chains follows, all from one sample in a study of shared clonotypes between healthy human individuals. Clones were sequenced by immunoSEQ multiplex PCR, and TCRdb holds only the in-frame ones, with some missing. The sample consists of fewer than 550,000 clones, about 79% of them appearing once. Source material: PBMCs. The origin of the receptors is a woman aged 35 to 49 in good health. Some clones in this sample may be carry-over from other donors' samples. CDR3s include the opening cysteine and the closing phenylalanine or tryptophan. The order of the fields is CDR3 protein, CDR3 DNA, clone size, D gene, J gene, V gene. A D gene is named only where the DNA matches it firmly. Expanded clones get a size class; other rows say once, few or many, or leave the size out.

CASSIPRRGGPIVGYTF,TGTGCCAGTAGTATACCGCGCCGTGGCGGACCCATTGTTGGCTACACCTTC,once,.,TRBJ1-2,TRBV19
CASSRGSGANVLTF,TGTGCCAGCAGCCGGGGGTCTGGGGCCAACGTCCTGACTTTC,.,.,TRBJ2-6,TRBV5-4
CASSLDSGNTIYF,TGTGCCAGCAGCTTGGACTCTGGAAACACCATATATTTT,.,.,TRBJ1-3,TRBV5-4
CATSRGLAGDGTGELFF,TGTGCCACCAGCAGGGGACTAGCGGGAGACGGTACCGGGGAGCTGTTTTTT,.,TRBD2,TRBJ2-2,TRBV15
CASSNPGANQPQHF,TGTGCCAGCAGTAACCCGGGAGCAAATCAGCCCCAGCATTTT,once,.,TRBJ1-5,TRBV5-4
CASSFGEGETQYF,TGTGCCAGCAGCTTCGGAGAGGGGGAGACCCAGTACTTC,.,.,TRBJ2-5,TRBV11-1
CASNQYLTGTEAFF,TGTGCCAGCAACCAATATTTGACGGGCACTGAAGCTTTCTTT,.,.,TRBJ1-1,TRBV11-2
CASFGQGASEQYF,TGTGCCAGCTTCGGGCAGGGGGCGTCCGAGCAGTACTTC,few,TRBD1,TRBJ2-7,TRBV6-5
CASSVVEGTEQFF,TGTGCCAGCAGCGTAGTTGAAGGGACCGAGCAGTTCTTC,.,.,TRBJ2-1,TRBV9
CASSPTIGQGDQPQHF,TGTGCCAGCTCACCAACTATCGGACAGGGAGATCAGCCCCAGCATTTT,.,TRBD1,TRBJ1-5,TRBV18